Listed below are T cell receptor beta chains from one sample, sequenced in a study of blood T cell repertoires in COVID-19. Repertoires were generated with immunoSEQ multiplex PCR, while TCRdb's copy carries only in-frame clones and drops some. There are approximately 65,000 clones in the sample; 89% occur only once, and about 5% lies in the top ten. Specimen: peripheral blood. The receptors here all came from a woman aged 45 to 65 with active COVID-19. Each CDR3 is given with its conserved first and last residue. D genes are given only for firm matches. Size is omitted from some rows. Given values are once, few, many or a class for expanded clones.

clone size	V gene	J gene	D gene	CDR3 DNA	CDR3 protein
once	TRBV10-3	TRBJ1-6	TRBD1	TGTGCCATCAGTGAGTCGACAGGGGATTCACCCCTCCACTTT	CAISESTGDSPLHF
.	TRBV5-1	TRBJ2-6	.	TGCGCCAGCCACGACTCTTCTGGGGCCAACGTCCTGACTTTC	CASHDSSGANVLTF
.	TRBV4-2	TRBJ1-4	.	TGTGCCAGCAGCCCGCCAGGGAGGCAGGATGAAAAACTGTTTTTT	CASSPPGRQDEKLFF
.	TRBV5-1	TRBJ2-3	.	TGCGCCAGCAGCTTCGAGGGAGATACGCAGTATTTT	CASSFEGDTQYF
.	TRBV3-1/TRBV3-2	TRBJ2-1	TRBD2	TGTGCCAGCAGCCAAGATATCTCGCGGGGGGGCTACAATGAGCAGTTCTTC	CASSQDISRGGYNEQFF
.	TRBV14	TRBJ1-6	.	TGTGCCAGCAGCCCATGGCGTAGTGGAGATTCACCCCTCCACTTT	CASSPWRSGDSPLHF
.	TRBV19	TRBJ2-3	.	TGTGCCAGTAGTATAGTAAACATAAACACAGATACGCAGTATTTT	CASSIVNINTDTQYF
.	TRBV19	TRBJ1-5	.	TGTGCCAGTAGTATCCTAGGGGTGGGCAATCAGCCCCAGCATTTT	CASSILGVGNQPQHF
.	TRBV24-1	TRBJ2-3	TRBD2	TGTGCCACCAGTGATTTGCCCACTAGCGGAAAGAGCACAGATACGCAGTATTTT	CATSDLPTSGKSTDTQYF
.	TRBV28	TRBJ2-5	.	TGTGCCACGCGCCCTCAAGGAGGGACCCAGTACTTC	CATRPQGGTQYF
.	TRBV19	TRBJ2-1	TRBD2	TGTGCCAGTAGTATAGATCATAGCGGGAACTCCTACAATGAGCAGTTCTTC	CASSIDHSGNSYNEQFF